Listed below are T cell receptor beta chains from one sample, sequenced in a study of identical twins. TCRdb redid the calling of the 5' RACE reads with MiXCR, one entry per CDR3 protein. The data show about 470,000 distinct CDR3 sequences, roughly a quarter seen once. This same sample was also part of a study on T cells expressing NK-cell markers.

Sequencing was done on a sample of CD4+ T cells sorted from blood. All receptors come from a woman younger than 35 in good health. CDR3s include the opening cysteine and the closing phenylalanine or tryptophan. A D gene is named only where the DNA matches it firmly. Not all rows give a size; the values are once, few, many and, for expanded clones, a class.

>TRBV24-1|NA|TRBJ2-5|TRBD1
CATSSGGAETQYF
TGTGCCACCAGTTCAGGGGGCGCGGAGACCCAGTACTTC
>TRBV7-2|few|TRBJ2-1|TRBD2
CASSSSGASSYNEQFF
TGTGCCAGCAGCTCTAGCGGGGCTAGCTCCTACAATGAGCAGTTCTTC
>TRBV2|few|TRBJ2-7|NA
CASSVLAYEQYF
TGTGCCAGCAGTGTATTAGCCTACGAGCAGTACTTC
>TRBV7-3|few|TRBJ2-3|NA
CASSFSESHQADTQYF
TGTGCCAGCAGCTTCAGTGAGTCACATCAGGCCGATACGCAGTATTTT
>TRBV29-1|NA|TRBJ2-2|NA
CSVEKAPNTGELFF
TGCAGCGTTGAAAAGGCACCGAACACCGGGGAGCTGTTTTTT
>TRBV6-1|NA|TRBJ1-6|TRBD1
CASSPPTGTGLSPLHF
TGTGCCAGCAGTCCACCGACCGGGACAGGGCTCTCACCCCTCCACTTT
>TRBV20-1|few|TRBJ1-2|NA
CSARDDGYGYTF
TGCAGTGCTAGAGATGACGGGTATGGCTACACCTTC
>TRBV6-2/TRBV6-3|few|TRBJ2-5|TRBD2
CASSYRLRELETQYF
TGTGCCAGCAGTTACCGCTTGCGGGAGTTAGAGACCCAGTACTTC
>TRBV6-1|NA|TRBJ2-3|TRBD2
CASSLSGTGPDTQYF
TGTGCCAGCAGTCTTAGCGGGACGGGTCCAGATACGCAGTATTTT
>TRBV29-1|NA|TRBJ2-5|NA
CSGRGFQETQYF
TGCAGCGGGCGGGGCTTCCAAGAGACCCAGTACTTC
>TRBV12-3/TRBV12-4|few|TRBJ2-7|TRBD2
CASSSGTSGRYVQYF
TGTGCCAGCAGCTCGGGGACTAGCGGGAGATACGTGCAGTACTTC
>TRBV12-3/TRBV12-4|few|TRBJ1-3|NA
CASTLGGQPGDTIYF
TGTGCCAGCACCCTTGGAGGACAGCCTGGGGACACCATATATTTT
>TRBV5-1|few|TRBJ1-2|NA
CASSPGYYGYTF
TGCGCCAGCAGCCCGGGATACTATGGCTACACCTTC
>TRBV28|NA|TRBJ1-1|NA
CASSLVVRGAFF
TGTGCCAGCAGTTTAGTTGTTCGGGGAGCTTTCTTT
>TRBV20-1|few|TRBJ1-1|TRBD1
CSAKKQGVEAFF
TGCAGTGCTAAAAAACAGGGGGTTGAAGCTTTCTTT
>TRBV6-2/TRBV6-3|NA|TRBJ1-1|NA
CASSDRGLEAFF
TGTGCCAGCAGTGACCGGGGGCTTGAAGCTTTCTTT
>TRBV6-2/TRBV6-3|NA|TRBJ1-2|TRBD1
CATSGQGFGYTF
TGTGCCACCAGTGGACAGGGTTTCGGCTACACCTTC
>TRBV2|few|TRBJ2-5|NA
CASRLQGQETQYF
TGTGCCAGCAGACTGCAGGGCCAAGAGACCCAGTACTTC
>TRBV27|NA|TRBJ2-1|TRBD1
CASMWGQGNEQFF
TGTGCCAGCATGTGGGGACAGGGGAATGAGCAGTTCTTC
>TRBV12-3/TRBV12-4|many|TRBJ1-5|NA
CASSYGNQPQHF
TGTGCCAGCAGTTACGGCAATCAGCCCCAGCATTTT
>TRBV30|NA|TRBJ2-1|NA
CAWSVNYNEQFF
TGTGCCTGGAGTGTCAACTACAATGAGCAGTTCTTC
>TRBV20-1|few|TRBJ2-3|NA
CSARGGSAKPGDTQYF
TGCAGTGCTAGAGGTGGTAGCGCGAAGCCGGGCGATACGCAGTATTTT
>TRBV12-3/TRBV12-4|NA|TRBJ1-4|TRBD1
CASSLDRGQGKLFF
TGTGCCAGCAGCCTGGACAGGGGGCAGGGAAAACTGTTTTTT
>TRBV6-2/TRBV6-3|NA|TRBJ2-1|TRBD2
CASSPPPTSGSPSYNEQFF
TGTGCCAGCAGTCCCCCCCCGACTAGCGGGAGCCCCTCCTACAATGAGCAGTTCTTC
>TRBV11-2|few|TRBJ1-3|NA
CASSLEPSGNTIYF
TGTGCCAGCAGCTTAGAACCATCTGGAAACACCATATATTTT